This TCR beta chain was recovered during a study of post-analysis software for immune sequencing data (dated by TCRdb to 2015 to 2017). Some background on the complete study: Relapsing-remitting, secondary progressive and progressive-relapsing multiple sclerosis were recorded as disease courses, and subtype annotation was lacking for some patients. The multiple sclerosis patient repertoires were compared with about a dozen previously published healthy control repertoires from donors aged 6 to 25 years. A subset of samples was prepared in parallel using single-end sample barcoding, then pooled and co-amplified after Illumina adapter ligation. Study-wide findings and limitations: Direct clustering with F measure revealed strong co-clustering of samples prepared in the same batch, which led to a batch-effect correction. The multiple sclerosis patient group was slightly younger than the control group. Normalized Chao1 diversity was significantly lower in multiple sclerosis patients than controls, suggesting substantial peripheral T-cell clonal expansion. Patients showed significantly higher frequencies than controls for about five TRBV segments, among them TRBV5-6, TRBV5-1 and TRBV20-1.

In the case of this clonotype: No antigen is known for it. There are no base qualities to consult, and no much larger clone falls within one base.

To demonstrate the VDJtools post-analysis software, the study profiled TCR beta repertoires from the peripheral blood of around 13 young patients with multiple sclerosis. Multiple sclerosis patients were children and adolescents aged about 6 to 16 years. Libraries were made using PCR. Sequenced using an Illumina HiSeq 2500. To reduce PCR and sequencing biases, unique molecular identifiers were incorporated into the TCR beta cDNA libraries. Approximately 500,000 cDNA molecules were obtained for every 1 to 10 million input T cells, so each molecule roughly corresponded to one T cell. The same protocol used for the earlier healthy control dataset was applied to prepare and sequence the patient libraries. Samples belonging to the same batch were prepared together, multiplexed and sequenced on a shared HiSeq lane. In the authors' own workflow: Raw barcoded reads were processed with MIGEC, discarding single-read molecular identifier groups before consensus assembly and CDR3 extraction. Clonotype tables were post-analysed with VDJtools, normalizing diversity by down-sampling all datasets to the smallest sample size. To correct batch-related cross-sample contamination, repertoire overlap clustering matched CDR3 amino acid sequences but not nucleotide sequences. The public reads were run again by TCRdb, first through fastp at Q25 and then through MiXCR, and only productive beta chains were kept. Entries are consolidated by CDR3 protein sequence, retaining the most common genes and DNA. The V and J calls follow TCRdb's processing rather than the paper's. The sample data list roughly 800,000 distinct CDR3 sequences, and around 42% of these were observed just once. Roughly 4.9% of the sample is in the top ten clones.

Germline trimming: 1 base from V, 2 bases from J; junction bases outside gene matches: 3. Taken from the germline V gene (reference sequence), the CDR1 and CDR2 loops are SEHNR and FQNEAQ. From the cysteine through the phenylalanine, the CDR3 covers 15 amino acids. The read is trimmed to its CDR3 DNA, 45 bases read in frame from base 1. The sequence came from a girl aged 10 to 17 with multiple sclerosis. The sequence is built from TRBV7-9 and TRBJ2-7; 9 junctional bases match TRBD2. Sequenced sample: blood. At the DNA level, the sequence is TGTGCCAGCAGCTTAGATTCTAGCGGGACCTACGAGCAGTACTTC. Its protein product is CASSLDSSGTYEQYF.